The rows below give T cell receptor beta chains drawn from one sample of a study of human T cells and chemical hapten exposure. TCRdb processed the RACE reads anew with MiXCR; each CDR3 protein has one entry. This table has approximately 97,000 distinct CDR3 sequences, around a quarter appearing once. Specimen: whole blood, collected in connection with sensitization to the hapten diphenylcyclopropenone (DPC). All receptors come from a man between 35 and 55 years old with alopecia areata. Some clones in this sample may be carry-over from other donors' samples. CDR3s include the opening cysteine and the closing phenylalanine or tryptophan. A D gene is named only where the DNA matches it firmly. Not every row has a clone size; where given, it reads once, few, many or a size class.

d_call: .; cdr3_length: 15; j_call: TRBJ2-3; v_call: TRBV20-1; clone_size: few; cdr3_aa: CSARNRPGSQDTQYF; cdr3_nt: TGCAGTGCTAGAAACCGCCCCGGGAGTCAAGATACGCAGTATTTT
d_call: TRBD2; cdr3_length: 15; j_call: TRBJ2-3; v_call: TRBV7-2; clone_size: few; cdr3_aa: CASSSSGASTDTQYF; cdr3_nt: TGTGCCAGCAGCTCTAGCGGGGCTAGCACAGATACGCAGTATTTT
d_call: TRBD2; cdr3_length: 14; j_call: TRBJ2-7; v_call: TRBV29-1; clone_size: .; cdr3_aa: CSVATKTGGYEQYF; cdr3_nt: TGCAGCGTTGCGACCAAAACGGGAGGGTACGAGCAGTACTTC
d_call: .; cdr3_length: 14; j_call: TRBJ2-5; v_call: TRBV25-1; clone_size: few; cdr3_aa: CASSESGRAETQYF; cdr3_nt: TGTGCCAGCAGTGAAAGTGGACGGGCAGAGACCCAGTACTTC
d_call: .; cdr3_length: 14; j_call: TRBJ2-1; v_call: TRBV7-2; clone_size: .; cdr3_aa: CASRSREGHNEQFF; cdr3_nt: TGTGCCAGCAGGTCCCGCGAGGGCCATAATGAGCAGTTCTTC
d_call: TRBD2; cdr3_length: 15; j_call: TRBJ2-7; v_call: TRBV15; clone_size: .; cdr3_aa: CATGYGSGRLSEQYF; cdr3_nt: TGTGCCACCGGGTATGGAAGCGGGAGGTTGTCCGAGCAGTACTTC
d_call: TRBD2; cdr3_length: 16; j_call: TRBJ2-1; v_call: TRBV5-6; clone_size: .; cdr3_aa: CASSLLIKRENNEQFF; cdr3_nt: TGTGCCAGCAGCTTGTTAATAAAGCGGGAGAACAATGAGCAGTTCTTC
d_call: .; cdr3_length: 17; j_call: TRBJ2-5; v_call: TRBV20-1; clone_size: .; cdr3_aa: CSAALPSTGRWGETQYF; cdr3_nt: TGCAGTGCTGCCCTCCCCTCGACTGGCCGTTGGGGAGAGACCCAGTACTTC
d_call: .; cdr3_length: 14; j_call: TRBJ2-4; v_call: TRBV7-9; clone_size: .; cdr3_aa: CASSSSWGRDIQYF; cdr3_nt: TGTGCCAGCAGCTCCTCCTGGGGGCGGGACATTCAGTACTTC
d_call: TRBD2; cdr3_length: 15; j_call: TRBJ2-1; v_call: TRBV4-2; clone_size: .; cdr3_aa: CASSQDTPGGSEQFF; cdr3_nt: TGTGCCAGCAGCCAAGATACGCCGGGAGGTTCTGAGCAGTTCTTC
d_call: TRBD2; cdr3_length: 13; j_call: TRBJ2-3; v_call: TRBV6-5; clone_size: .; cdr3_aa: CASSIAGGNTQYF; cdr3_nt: TGTGCCAGCAGTATAGCGGGAGGGAATACGCAGTATTTT
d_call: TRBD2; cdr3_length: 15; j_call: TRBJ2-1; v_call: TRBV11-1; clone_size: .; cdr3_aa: CASSPTSGRYNEQFF; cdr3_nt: TGTGCCAGCTCCCCGACTAGCGGGAGGTACAATGAGCAGTTCTTC
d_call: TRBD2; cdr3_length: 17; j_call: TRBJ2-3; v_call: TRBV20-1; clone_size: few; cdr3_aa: CSARDPVTSASTDTQYF; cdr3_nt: TGCAGTGCTAGAGATCCGGTGACTAGCGCTTCCACAGATACGCAGTATTTT
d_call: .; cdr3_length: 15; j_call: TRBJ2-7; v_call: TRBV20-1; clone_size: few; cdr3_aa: CSARDETSSNYEQYF; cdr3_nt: TGCAGTGCTAGAGACGAGACTAGTAGTAACTACGAGCAGTACTTC
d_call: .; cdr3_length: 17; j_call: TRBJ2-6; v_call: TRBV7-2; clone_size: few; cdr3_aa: CASSLAGPMSGANVLTF; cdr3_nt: TGTGCCAGCAGCTTAGCAGGTCCAATGTCTGGGGCCAACGTCCTGACTTTC
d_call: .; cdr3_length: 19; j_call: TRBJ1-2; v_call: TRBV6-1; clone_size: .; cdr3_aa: CASSEGKEVYSDTNYGYTF; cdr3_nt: TGTGCCAGCAGTGAAGGAAAGGAGGTGTACAGCGACACTAACTATGGCTACACCTTC
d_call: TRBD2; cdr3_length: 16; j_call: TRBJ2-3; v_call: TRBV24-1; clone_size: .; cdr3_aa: CATMHSGRAGADTQYF; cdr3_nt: TGTGCCACCATGCACAGCGGGAGGGCCGGAGCAGATACGCAGTATTTT
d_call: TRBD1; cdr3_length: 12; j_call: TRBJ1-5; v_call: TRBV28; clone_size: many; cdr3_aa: CATSGGDQPQHF; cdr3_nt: TGTGCCACCTCAGGGGGGGATCAGCCCCAGCATTTT
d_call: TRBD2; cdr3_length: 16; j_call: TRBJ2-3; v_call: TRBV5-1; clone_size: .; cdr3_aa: CASSPRTSGSTDTQYF; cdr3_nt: TGCGCCAGCAGCCCCCGGACTAGCGGAAGCACAGATACGCAGTATTTT
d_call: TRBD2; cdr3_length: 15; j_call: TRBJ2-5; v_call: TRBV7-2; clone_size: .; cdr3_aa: CASEAGGPLTETQYF; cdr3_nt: TGTGCCAGCGAAGCGGGAGGGCCTTTGACAGAGACCCAGTACTTC
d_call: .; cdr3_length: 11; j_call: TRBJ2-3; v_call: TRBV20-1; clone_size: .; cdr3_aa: CSARVLDTQYF; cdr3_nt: TGCAGTGCTAGAGTCTTAGATACGCAGTATTTT
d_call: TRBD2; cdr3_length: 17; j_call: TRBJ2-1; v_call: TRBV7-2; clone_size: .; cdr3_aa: CASSLAPRLAGYNEQFF; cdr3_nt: TGTGCCAGCAGCTTAGCACCCAGACTAGCGGGGTACAATGAGCAGTTCTTC
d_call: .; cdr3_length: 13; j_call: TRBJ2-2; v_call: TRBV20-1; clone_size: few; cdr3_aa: CSARDGNTGELFF; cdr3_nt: TGCAGTGCTAGGGACGGCAACACCGGGGAGCTGTTTTTT
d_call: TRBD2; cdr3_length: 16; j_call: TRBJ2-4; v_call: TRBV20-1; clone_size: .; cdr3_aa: CSARGLADWAKNIQYF; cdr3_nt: TGCAGTGCTAGGGGACTAGCGGACTGGGCCAAAAACATTCAGTACTTC
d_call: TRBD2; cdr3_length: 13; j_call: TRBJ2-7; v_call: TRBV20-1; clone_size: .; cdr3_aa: CSASGRARDEQYF; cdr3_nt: TGCAGTGCTAGCGGGAGGGCCCGAGACGAGCAGTACTTC
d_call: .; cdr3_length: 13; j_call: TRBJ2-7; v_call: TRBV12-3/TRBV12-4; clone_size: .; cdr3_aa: CASSLNPTYEQYF; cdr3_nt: TGTGCCAGCAGTTTAAACCCCACCTACGAGCAGTACTTC
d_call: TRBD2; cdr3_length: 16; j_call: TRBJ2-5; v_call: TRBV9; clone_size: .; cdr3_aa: CASSVLASGAQETQYF; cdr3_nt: TGTGCCAGCAGCGTTCTGGCTAGCGGAGCTCAAGAGACCCAGTACTTC
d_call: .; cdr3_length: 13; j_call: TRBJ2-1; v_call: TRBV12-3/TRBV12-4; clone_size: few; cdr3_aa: CASSDRDHNEQFF; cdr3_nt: TGTGCCAGCAGTGACCGGGACCACAATGAGCAGTTCTTC
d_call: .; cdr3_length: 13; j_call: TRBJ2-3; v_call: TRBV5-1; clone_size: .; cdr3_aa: CASSFSSSDTQYF; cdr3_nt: TGCGCCAGCAGCTTTTCGAGCTCGGATACGCAGTATTTT
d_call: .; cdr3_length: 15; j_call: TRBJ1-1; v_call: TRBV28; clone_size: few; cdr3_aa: CASNRRPSKNTEAFF; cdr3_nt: TGTGCCAGCAACCGCAGGCCAAGCAAGAACACTGAAGCTTTCTTT
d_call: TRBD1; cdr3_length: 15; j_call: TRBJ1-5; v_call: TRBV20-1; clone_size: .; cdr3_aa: CSANPTGGNRWAQHF; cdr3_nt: TGCAGTGCTAACCCGACAGGGGGAAATCGTTGGGCCCAGCATTTT
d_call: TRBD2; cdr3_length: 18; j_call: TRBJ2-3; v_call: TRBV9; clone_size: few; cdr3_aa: CASSVWTSGDTSTDTQYF; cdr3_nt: TGTGCCAGCAGCGTATGGACTAGCGGGGACACTAGCACAGATACGCAGTATTTT
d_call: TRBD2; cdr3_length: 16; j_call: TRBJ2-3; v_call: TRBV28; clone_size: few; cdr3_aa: CASSLRLAGGGDTQYF; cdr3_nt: TGTGCCAGCAGTTTAAGGCTAGCGGGAGGTGGAGATACGCAGTATTTT
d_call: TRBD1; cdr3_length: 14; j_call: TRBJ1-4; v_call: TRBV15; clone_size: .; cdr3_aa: CATSRTGGNEKLFF; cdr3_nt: TGTGCCACCAGCAGGACAGGGGGAAATGAAAAACTGTTTTTT
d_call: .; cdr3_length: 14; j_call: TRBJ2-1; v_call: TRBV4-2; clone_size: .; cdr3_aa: CASSQEGGRNEQFF; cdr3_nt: TGTGCCAGCAGCCAAGAAGGGGGGCGCAATGAGCAGTTCTTC
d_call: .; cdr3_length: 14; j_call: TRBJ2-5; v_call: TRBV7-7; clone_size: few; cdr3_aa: CASRDTGRGETQYF; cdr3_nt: TGTGCCAGCAGGGACACGGGCCGGGGGGAGACCCAGTACTTC
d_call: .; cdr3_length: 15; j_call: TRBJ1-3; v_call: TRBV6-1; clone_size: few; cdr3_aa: CASSESAVSGNTIYF; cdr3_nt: TGTGCCAGCAGTGAAAGTGCGGTCTCTGGAAACACCATATATTTT
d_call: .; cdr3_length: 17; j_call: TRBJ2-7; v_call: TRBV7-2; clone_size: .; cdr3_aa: CASSSLSLVAGGYEQYF; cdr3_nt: TGTGCCAGCAGCTCATTGAGTTTGGTCGCCGGGGGCTACGAGCAGTACTTC
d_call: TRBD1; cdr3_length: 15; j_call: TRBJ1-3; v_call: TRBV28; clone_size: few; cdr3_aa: CASSPTGSSGNTIYF; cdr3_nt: TGTGCCAGCAGTCCGACAGGGAGCTCTGGAAACACCATATATTTT
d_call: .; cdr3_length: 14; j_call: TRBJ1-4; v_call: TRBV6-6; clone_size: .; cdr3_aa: CASRPTGGDEKLFF; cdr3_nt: TGTGCCAGCAGGCCGACGGGAGGGGATGAAAAACTGTTTTTT
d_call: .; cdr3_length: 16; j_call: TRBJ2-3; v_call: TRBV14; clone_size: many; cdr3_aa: CASSQELGGRTDTQYF; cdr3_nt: TGTGCCAGCAGCCAAGAGTTGGGAGGCCGCACAGATACGCAGTATTTT
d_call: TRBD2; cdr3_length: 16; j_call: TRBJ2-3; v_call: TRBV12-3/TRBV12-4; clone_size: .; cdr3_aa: CASSFQAGGLTDTQYF; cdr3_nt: TGTGCCAGCAGTTTCCAAGCGGGAGGACTGACAGATACGCAGTATTTT
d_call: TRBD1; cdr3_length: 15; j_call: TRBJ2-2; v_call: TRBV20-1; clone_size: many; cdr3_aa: CSANTGTGDTGELFF; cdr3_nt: TGCAGTGCTAATACCGGGACAGGGGACACCGGGGAGCTGTTTTTT
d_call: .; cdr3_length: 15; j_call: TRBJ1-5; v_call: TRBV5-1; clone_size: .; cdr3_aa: CASSSGTGVTEPQHF; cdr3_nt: TGCGCCAGCAGTTCCGGGACGGGGGTTACGGAGCCCCAGCATTTT
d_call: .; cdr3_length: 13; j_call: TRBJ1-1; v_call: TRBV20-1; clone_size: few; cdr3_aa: CSASVSRGAEAFF; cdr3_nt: TGCAGTGCTAGTGTCTCTAGGGGGGCTGAAGCTTTCTTT
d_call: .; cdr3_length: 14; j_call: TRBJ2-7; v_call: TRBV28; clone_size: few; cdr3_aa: CASSFSSSCYEQYF; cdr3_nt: TGTGCCAGCAGTTTCTCCAGCTCCTGCTACGAGCAGTACTTC
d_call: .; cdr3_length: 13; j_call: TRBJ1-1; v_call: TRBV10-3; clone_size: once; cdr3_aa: CAISERANTEAFF; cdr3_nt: TGTGCCATCAGTGAACGGGCGAACACTGAAGCTTTCTTT
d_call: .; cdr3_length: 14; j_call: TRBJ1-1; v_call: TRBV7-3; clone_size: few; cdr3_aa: CASSLTGRNTEAFF; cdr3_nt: TGTGCCAGCAGCTTAACAGGGAGAAACACTGAAGCTTTCTTT
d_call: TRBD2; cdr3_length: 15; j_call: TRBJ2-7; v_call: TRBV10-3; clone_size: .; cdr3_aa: CAISEYSGSSYEQYF; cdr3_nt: TGTGCCATCAGTGAGTATAGCGGGAGTTCCTACGAGCAGTACTTC
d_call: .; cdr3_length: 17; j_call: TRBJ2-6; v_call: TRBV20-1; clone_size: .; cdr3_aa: CSAREAQDNSGANVLTF; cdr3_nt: TGCAGTGCTAGAGAAGCCCAGGATAACTCTGGGGCCAACGTCCTGACTTTC